One and the same sample provided the 9 T cell receptor beta chains below, sequenced in a study of Tregs in tolerant kidney transplant recipients. Sequencing used immunoSEQ multiplex PCR; TCRdb keeps in-frame clones, though not all of them. Its listing shows 30,000 to 40,000 clones. Mixed chimerism was transient after nonmyeloablative marrow transplants from related graft donors. This specimen was CD4+ T cells from blood (PBMCs), taken 24 months after the transplant. The receptors were gathered from a human patient who received a combined kidney and bone marrow transplant. Certain T cells may be donor cells from the graft.

Worth noting for this clone: The CDR3 is cut off 3 residues early in the read; its end comes from the germline J gene. The J gene is TRBJ1-4, the V gene TRBV27, with TRBD1 matching over 9 bases. The germline V gene encodes CDR1 MNHEY and CDR2 SMNVEV (reference sequence). This CDR3 is built from 17 residues. The J segment lost 2 bases and the V segment lost 3 bases, leaving 7 bases of the junction unmatched. The part of the CDR3 DNA that was read is TGTGCCAGCAGTTTGGGGGACAGGGTTCGGACTAATGAAAAA. It yields the protein CASSLGDRVRTNEK. The full CDR3 protein is CASSLGDRVRTNEKLFF.

A word on this clone: The CDR3 extends 3 residues past the end of the read, so its final part is completed from the germline J gene. The chain carries TRBV6-2 or TRBV6-3 and TRBJ1-6; D perhaps matches TRBD1 (5 bases). V was pared by 0 bases and J by 9 bases, with 18 bases between. CDR1 and CDR2 from the germline V gene are MNHEY and SVGEGT. The CDR3 totals 17 residues. The CDR3: CASSYSGGTGGISPLHF. Incomplete CDR3 DNA: TGTGCCAGCAGTTACTCTGGCGGAACCGGGGGAATTTCACCC.

On this clone: With the read ending 3 residues before the CDR3 end, the germline J gene is used to fill in that end. V is TRBV7-8 and J is TRBJ1-2, with TRBD1 identical over 10 bases. Germline V gene sequence: CDR1 SGHVS, CDR2 FQNEAQ. CDR3 length: 15 amino acids. The ends lost 1 base at V and 1 base at J; junction bases unmatched: 0. The CDR3 loop reads CASSLGTGGNYGYTF. The sequenced CDR3 bases are TGTGCCAGCAGCTTAGGGACAGGGGGTAACTATGGC. The full variable domain, with the rest looked up from reference TRBV7-8 and TRBJ1-2, is GAGVSQSPRYKVAKRGQDVALRCDPISGHVSLFWYQQALGQGPEFLTYFQNEAQLDKSGLPSDRFFAERPEGSVSTLKIQRTQQEDSAVYLCASSLGTGGNYGYTFGSGTRLTVV.

As concerns this clone: The observed sequence ends 3 residues before the CDR3 terminus, with the missing tail filled in from the germline J gene. V is TRBV20-1 and J is TRBJ2-5, with TRBD2 matching 7 bases. CDR3 length: 15 residues. Trimming removed 1 base from V and 2 bases from J; junction bases left unmatched: 7. CDR1 is DFQATT, CDR2 SNEGSKA, per germline (reference sequence). The CDR3 region is CSARVNSGPQETQYF. The covered CDR3 bases are TGCAGTGCTAGAGTCAATAGCGGGCCTCAAGAGACC.

Regarding this clone: Sequencing ends 3 residues short of the CDR3 end; the germline J gene provides the rest. This chain connects TRBV20-1 to TRBJ2-1, with TRBD2 matching 11 bases. The V segment lost 6 bases and the J segment 4 bases; nucleotides outside the gene matches: 11. The germline CDR1 and CDR2 sequences are DFQATT and SNEGSKA (reference sequence). The CDR3 runs to 16 residues. The CDR3 loop is CSAGRRLAGKYNEQFF. The CDR3 DNA, read in part, is TGCAGTGCCGGCAGACGACTAGCGGGAAAGTACAATGAG.

Partial CDR3 DNA: TGTGCCAGCAGCCCGGGACAGGGCAAAAACATT. Its translation: CASSPGQGKNI. The whole CDR3 protein reads CASSPGQGKNIQYF. This chain joins TRBV11-2 and TRBJ2-4; TRBD1 agrees at 9 bases. Read coverage stops 3 residues before the CDR3 terminus; the germline J gene supplies the remainder. V was clipped by 5 bases and J by 3 bases; unmatched bases: 2. This CDR3 has 14 residues. Germline V gene data show CDR1 as SGHAT and CDR2 as FQNNGV.

Here the CDR3 reads CSARVGTISNQPQHF. The DNA read from the CDR3 is TGCAGTGCTAGAGTGGGCACCATTAGCAATCAGCCC. The chain combines TRBV20-1 with TRBJ1-5; no definite D call. The read finishes 3 residues shy of the CDR3 end, and the germline J gene is used to complete it. V lost 1 base to trimming and J lost 0 bases, with 10 bases between them. The germline CDR1 and CDR2 sequences are DFQATT and SNEGSKA (reference sequence). This CDR3 spans 15 amino acids.

The CDR3 region is CASSFSQGSDTQYF. The CDR3 DNA, read in part, is TGCGCCAGCAGCTTCTCCCAGGGTTCAGATACG. The chain has TRBV5-1 and TRBJ2-3, with D perhaps TRBD1 (5 bases). The read terminates 3 residues ahead of where the CDR3 ends, so the germline J gene completes it. Trimming shortened V by 2 bases and J by 4 bases, and 11 bases separated the two germline ends. The CDR3 is made up of 14 amino acids. Germline CDR1 SGHRS, CDR2 YFSETQ. The variable domain in full, with the rest retrieved from reference TRBV5-1 and TRBJ2-3, is KAGVTQTPRYLIKTRGQQVTLSCSPISGHRSVSWYQQTPGQGLQFLFEYFSETQRNKGNFPGRFSGRQFSNSRSEMNVSTLELGDSALYLCASSFSQGSDTQYFGPGTRLTVL.

Incomplete CDR3 DNA: TGTGCCAGCAGCTCGACAGGGGATGAG. It translates to CASSSTGDE. The full CDR3 protein is CASSSTGDEQFF. V is TRBV5-6 and J is TRBJ2-1, with 8 bases identical to TRBD1. The read ends 3 residues shy of where the CDR3 ends; the end is completed using the germline J gene. Germline trimming cut 3 bases from V and 8 bases from J; bases unmatched to any gene: 1. Germline values: CDR1 SGHDT, CDR2 YYEEEE. This CDR3 is 12 amino acids long. The full variable domain, its missing parts supplied by reference TRBV5-6 and TRBJ2-1, is DAGVTQSPTHLIKTRGQQVTLRCSPKSGHDTVSWYQQALGQGPQFIFQYYEEEERQRGNFPDRFSGHQFPNYSSELNVNALLLGDSALYLCASSSTGDEQFFGPGTRLTVL.